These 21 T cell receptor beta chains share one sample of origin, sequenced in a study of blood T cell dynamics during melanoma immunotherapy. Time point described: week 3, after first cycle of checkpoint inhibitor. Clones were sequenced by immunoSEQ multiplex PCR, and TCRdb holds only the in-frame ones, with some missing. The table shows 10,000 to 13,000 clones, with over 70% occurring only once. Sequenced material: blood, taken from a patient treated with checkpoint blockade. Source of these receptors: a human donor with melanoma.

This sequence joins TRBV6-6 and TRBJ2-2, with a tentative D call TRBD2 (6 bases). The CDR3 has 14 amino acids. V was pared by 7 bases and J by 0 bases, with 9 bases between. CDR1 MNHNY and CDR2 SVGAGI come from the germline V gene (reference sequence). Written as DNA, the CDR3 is TGTGCCAGCACGGCGGGGCCGAACACCGGGGAGCTGTTTTTT. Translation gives CASTAGPNTGELFF.

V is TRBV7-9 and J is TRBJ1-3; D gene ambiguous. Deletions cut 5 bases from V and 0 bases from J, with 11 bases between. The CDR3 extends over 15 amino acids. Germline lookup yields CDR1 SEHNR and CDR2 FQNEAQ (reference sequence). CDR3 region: CASSQGPNSGNTIYF. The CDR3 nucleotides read TGTGCCAGCAGCCAAGGACCAAACTCTGGAAACACCATATATTTT.

Here the CDR3 reads CASSQDPVDSPLHF. CDR3 coding DNA: TGTGCCAGCAGCCAAGATCCGGTTGATTCACCCCTCCACTTT. The chain joins TRBV4-2 to TRBJ1-6; no definite D call. The CDR3 consists of 14 residues. Germline loops: CDR1 LGHNA, CDR2 YNFKEQ. V lost 0 bases and J 8 bases, leaving 8 bases between the germline ends.

CDR3 sequence (DNA): TGTGCCAGCAGTTACGGGTTCCTTTCATCTGGAAACACCATATATTTT. Translated: CASSYGFLSSGNTIYF. The chain combines TRBV6-5 with TRBJ1-3, with D unclear. The V end lost 2 bases, the J end lost 1 base, and 12 bases lay between the germline ends. CDR1 and CDR2 from the germline V gene are MNHEY and SVGAGI. CDR3 length equals 16 residues.

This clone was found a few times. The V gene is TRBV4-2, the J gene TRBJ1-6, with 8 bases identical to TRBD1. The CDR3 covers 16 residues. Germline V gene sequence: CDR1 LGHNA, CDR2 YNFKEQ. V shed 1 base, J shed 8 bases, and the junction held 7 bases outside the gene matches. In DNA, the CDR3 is TGTGCCAGCAGCCAAGGTCAGGGACAGGACCATTCACCCCTCCACTTT. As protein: CASSQGQGQDHSPLHF.

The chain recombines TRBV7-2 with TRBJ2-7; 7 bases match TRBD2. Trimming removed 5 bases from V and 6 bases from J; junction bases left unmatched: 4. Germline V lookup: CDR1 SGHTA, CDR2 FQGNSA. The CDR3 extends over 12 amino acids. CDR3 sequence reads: CASSPGGFEQYF. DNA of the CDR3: TGTGCCAGCAGCCCGGGGGGATTCGAGCAGTACTTC.

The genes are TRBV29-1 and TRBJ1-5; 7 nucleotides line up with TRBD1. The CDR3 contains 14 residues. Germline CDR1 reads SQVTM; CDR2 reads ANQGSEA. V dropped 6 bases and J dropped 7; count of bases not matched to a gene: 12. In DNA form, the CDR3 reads TGCAGCGTCCTACAGGGGTCGGGTGGCCAGCCCCAGCATTTT. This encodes CSVLQGSGGQPQHF.

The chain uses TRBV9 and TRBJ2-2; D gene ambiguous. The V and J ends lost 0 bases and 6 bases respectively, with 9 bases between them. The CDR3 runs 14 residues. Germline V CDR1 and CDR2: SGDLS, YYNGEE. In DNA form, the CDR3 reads TGTGCCAGCAGCGTAGGAGCACCCTCCGGGGAGCTGTTTTTT. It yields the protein CASSVGAPSGELFF.

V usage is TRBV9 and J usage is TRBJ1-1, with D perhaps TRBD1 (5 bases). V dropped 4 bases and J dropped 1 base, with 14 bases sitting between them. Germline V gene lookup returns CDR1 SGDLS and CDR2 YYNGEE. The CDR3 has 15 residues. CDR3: CASSPRDLRNTEAFF. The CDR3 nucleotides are TGTGCCAGCAGCCCCCGGGACCTGAGGAACACTGAAGCTTTCTTT.

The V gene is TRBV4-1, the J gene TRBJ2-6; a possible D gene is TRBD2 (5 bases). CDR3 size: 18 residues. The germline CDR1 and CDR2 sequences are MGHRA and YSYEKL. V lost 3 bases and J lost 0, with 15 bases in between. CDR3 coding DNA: TGCGCCAGCAGCCATGGAGAGGGTGTCCTCTCTGGGGCCAACGTCCTGACTTTC. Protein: CASSHGEGVLSGANVLTF.

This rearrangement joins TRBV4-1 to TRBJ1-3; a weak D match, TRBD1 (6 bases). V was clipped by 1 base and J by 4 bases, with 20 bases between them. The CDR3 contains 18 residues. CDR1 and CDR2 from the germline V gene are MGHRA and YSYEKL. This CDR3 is CASSQVIQGSALGNTIYF. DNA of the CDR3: TGCGCCAGCAGCCAAGTAATACAGGGCTCGGCCCTCGGAAACACCATATATTTT.

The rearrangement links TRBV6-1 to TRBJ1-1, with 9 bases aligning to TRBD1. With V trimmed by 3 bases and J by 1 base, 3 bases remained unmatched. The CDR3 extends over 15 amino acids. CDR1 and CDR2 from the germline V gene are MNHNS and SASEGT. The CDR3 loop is CASSERQGGNTEAFF. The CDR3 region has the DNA TGTGCCAGCAGTGAGCGACAGGGGGGGAACACTGAAGCTTTCTTT.

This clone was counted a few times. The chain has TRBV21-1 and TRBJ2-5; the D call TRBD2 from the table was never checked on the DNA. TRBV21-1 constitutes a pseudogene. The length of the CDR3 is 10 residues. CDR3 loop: CASSIETQYF. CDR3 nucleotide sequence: TGTGCCAGCAGTATCGAGACCCAGTACTTC.

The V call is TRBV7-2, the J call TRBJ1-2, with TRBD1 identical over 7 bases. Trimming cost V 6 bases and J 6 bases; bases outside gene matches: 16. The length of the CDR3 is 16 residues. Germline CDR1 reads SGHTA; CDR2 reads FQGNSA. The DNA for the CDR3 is TGTGCCAGCAGTTCAGGGGGTCGGGGGCGAAGGAATGGCTACACCTTC. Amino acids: CASSSGGRGRRNGYTF.

This CDR3 is CASSLGPGSNEQFF. The CDR3 DNA reads as TGCGCCAGCAGCTTGGGTCCGGGCTCCAATGAGCAGTTCTTC. The chain combines TRBV5-1 with TRBJ2-1, with D unclear. Germline values: CDR1 SGHRS, CDR2 YFSETQ. This CDR3 contains 14 residues. Between the trimmed V and J ends, which lost 0 bases and 6 bases, there was a span of 10 bases. The full variable domain, its missing parts supplied by reference TRBV5-1 and TRBJ2-1, is KAGVTQTPRYLIKTRGQQVTLSCSPISGHRSVSWYQQTPGQGLQFLFEYFSETQRNKGNFPGRFSGRQFSNSRSEMNVSTLELGDSALYLCASSLGPGSNEQFFGPGTRLTVL.

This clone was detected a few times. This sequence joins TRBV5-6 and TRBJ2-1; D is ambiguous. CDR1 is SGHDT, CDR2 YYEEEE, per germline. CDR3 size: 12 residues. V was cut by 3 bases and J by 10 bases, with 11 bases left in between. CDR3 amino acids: CASSSFLMEQFF. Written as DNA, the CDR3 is TGTGCCAGCAGCTCCTTCCTAATGGAGCAGTTCTTC. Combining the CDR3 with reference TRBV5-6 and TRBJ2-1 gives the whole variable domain DAGVTQSPTHLIKTRGQQVTLRCSPKSGHDTVSWYQQALGQGPQFIFQYYEEEERQRGNFPDRFSGHQFPNYSSELNVNALLLGDSALYLCASSSFLMEQFFGPGTRLTVL.

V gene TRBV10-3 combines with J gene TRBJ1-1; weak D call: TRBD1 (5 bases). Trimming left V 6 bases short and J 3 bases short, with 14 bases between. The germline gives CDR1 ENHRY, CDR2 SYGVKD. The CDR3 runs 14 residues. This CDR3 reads CAIRTDPMHTEAFF. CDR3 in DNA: TGTGCCATCAGGACAGATCCAATGCACACTGAAGCTTTCTTT.

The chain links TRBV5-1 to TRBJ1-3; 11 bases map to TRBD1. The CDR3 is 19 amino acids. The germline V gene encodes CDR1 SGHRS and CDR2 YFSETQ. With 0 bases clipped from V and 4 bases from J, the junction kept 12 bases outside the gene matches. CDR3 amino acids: CASSLVGQGALRTGNTIYF. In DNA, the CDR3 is TGCGCCAGCAGCTTGGTTGGACAGGGGGCATTACGGACCGGAAACACCATATATTTT.

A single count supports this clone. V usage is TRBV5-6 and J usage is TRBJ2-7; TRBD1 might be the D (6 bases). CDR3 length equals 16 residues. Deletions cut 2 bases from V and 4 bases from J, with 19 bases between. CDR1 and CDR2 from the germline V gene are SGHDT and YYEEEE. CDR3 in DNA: TGTGCCAGCAGCTTACTACAGGGTGAAGACGGTTACGAGCAGTACGTC. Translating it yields CASSLLQGEDGYEQYV.

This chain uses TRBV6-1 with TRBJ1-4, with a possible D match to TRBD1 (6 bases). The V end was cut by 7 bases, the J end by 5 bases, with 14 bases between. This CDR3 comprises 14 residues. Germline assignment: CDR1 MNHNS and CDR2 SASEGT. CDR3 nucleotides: TGTGCCAGCACCCTGGACAGATTAAATGAAAAACTGTTTTTT. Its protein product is CASTLDRLNEKLFF.

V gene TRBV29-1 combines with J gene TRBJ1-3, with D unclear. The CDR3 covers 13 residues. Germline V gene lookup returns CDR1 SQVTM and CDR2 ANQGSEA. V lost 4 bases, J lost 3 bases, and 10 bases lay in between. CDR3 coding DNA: TGCAGCGTTGCCGGGGTGGGTGGAAACACCATATATTTT. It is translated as CSVAGVGGNTIYF.